This T cell receptor beta chain was captured by sequencing in a study of T cell repertoires in cytomegalovirus infection. As for the study in general: CMV infection plus the matching HLA type was flagged by public TCR beta signatures.

With respect to this clonotype: Its antigen is currently unknown.

TCRdb re-derived calls from the reads in MiXCR, one entry per CDR3 protein. The sample includes about 890,000 distinct CDR3 sequences, roughly 31% seen only once; the top ten take around an eighth. There are 15 residues in the CDR3. Unmatched junction bases numbered 8, after V lost 2 bases and J lost 4 bases. Germline values: CDR1 SGDLS, CDR2 YYNGEE. The material sequenced was cultured CD8+ T cells from PBMCs, taken from culture after CMV antigen stimulation. The source of this sequence is a human donor in good health (CMV status not recorded). Some clones in this sample may be carry-over from other donors' samples. The chain recombines TRBV9 with TRBJ1-1, with 7 bases that match TRBD1. CDR3 nucleotides: TGTGCCAGCAGCGTCGGAGGGGGCAGGAGCACTGAAGCTTTCTTT. It is translated as CASSVGGGRSTEAFF.